The 7 T cell receptor beta chains given below trace back to one sample, sequenced in a study of early T cells in non-severe SARS-CoV-2 infection. TCRdb re-called the 5' RACE reads through MiXCR, storing one row per CDR3 protein. In the table there are roughly 53,000 distinct CDR3 sequences, roughly a tenth of which are singletons. Sample: whole blood. The receptors originated from an adult who was a healthcare worker with PCR-confirmed SARS-CoV-2 infection or an uninfected control (not recorded which).

The rearrangement links TRBV9 to TRBJ2-2; 7 bases are a match to TRBD1. V was pared by 8 bases and J by 1 base, with 5 bases of the junction left unmatched. Germline V gives CDR1 SGDLS, CDR2 YYNGEE. CDR3 length: 14 amino acids. CDR3 region: CASHRQGNTGELFF. The CDR3 DNA is TGTGCCAGTCACAGACAGGGGAACACCGGGGAGCTGTTTTTT.

V usage is TRBV10-3 and J usage is TRBJ2-5; TRBD1 matches 9 bases. Germline CDR1 and CDR2: ENHRY and SYGVKD. V was clipped by 6 bases and J by 2 bases; unmatched bases: 1. The CDR3 length is 13 residues. As DNA, the CDR3 is TGTGCCATCAGCGGGACAGGGCAAGAGACCCAGTACTTC. It encodes CAISGTGQETQYF.

The chain employs TRBV11-3 and TRBJ2-7; TRBD1 is a possible D gene (6 bases). The CDR3 totals 15 residues. Trimming took 2 bases from V and 6 from J, leaving 17 bases between them. CDR1 is SGHNT, CDR2 YENEEA, per germline. The CDR3 DNA reads TGTGCCAGCAGCTTACACCGGGACACGACGGGCGAGCAGTACTTC. Its protein is CASSLHRDTTGEQYF.

In regard to this clonotype: This clone may be a read error of a much larger clone one base away. The V gene is TRBV11-2, the J gene TRBJ1-6; D is uncertain. The CDR3 consists of 15 residues. Germline V CDR1 and CDR2: SGHAT, FQNNGV. Between the trimmed V and J ends, which lost 4 bases and 7 bases, there was a span of 14 bases. The chain's CDR3 is CASSSRSEGNSPLHF. DNA for the CDR3: TGTGCCAGCAGCTCCCGGTCCGAAGGGAATTCACCCCTCCACTTT.

This clonotype has at least ten counts. V usage is TRBV5-4 and J usage is TRBJ2-7, with a possible D match to TRBD2 (5 bases). The length of the CDR3 is 13 residues. Germline V gene sequence: CDR1 SGHNT, CDR2 YYREEE (reference sequence). Trimming took off 0 bases at V and 4 bases at J, with 8 bases between the two ends. The CDR3 reads CASSLASRYEQYF. CDR3 in DNA: TGTGCCAGCAGCTTGGCTAGCAGATACGAGCAGTACTTC.

This clonotype showed up many times. V gene TRBV9 combines with J gene TRBJ1-1; 10 nucleotides line up with TRBD1. The J segment lost 6 bases and the V segment lost 4 bases, leaving 6 bases of the junction unmatched. Germline V gene sequence: CDR1 SGDLS, CDR2 YYNGEE. This CDR3 comprises 14 residues. This chain's CDR3 is CASSPRQGASEAFF. The CDR3 nucleotides are TGTGCCAGCAGCCCTCGACAGGGGGCCTCTGAAGCTTTCTTT.

This clonotype was detected many times. CDR3 residues: CASSSGDSTDTQYF. CDR3 sequence (DNA): TGCGCCAGCAGCTCGGGGGACAGCACAGATACGCAGTATTTT. The chain carries TRBV5-1 and TRBJ2-3, with D possibly matching TRBD2 (6 bases). From germline, CDR1 is SGHRS and CDR2 YFSETQ. This CDR3 contains 14 residues. Trimming removed 3 bases at V and 0 bases at J, with 8 bases between. Filled out from reference TRBV5-1 and TRBJ2-3, the complete variable domain reads KAGVTQTPRYLIKTRGQQVTLSCSPISGHRSVSWYQQTPGQGLQFLFEYFSETQRNKGNFPGRFSGRQFSNSRSEMNVSTLELGDSALYLCASSSGDSTDTQYFGPGTRLTVL.